These 21 T cell receptor beta chains were sequenced from one sample in a study of cytomegalovirus exposure and HLA in healthy donors. It was with 60 Vbeta and 13 Jbeta primers that the PCR ran. Only in-frame clones appear in the TCRdb table, and some are missing; sequencing was by immunoSEQ multiplex PCR. The data contain tens of thousands of clones, roughly 74% of them singletons. Sequencing was carried out using PBMCs. All receptors derive from a young man in good health and CMV-seropositive.

This rearrangement joins TRBV6-6 to TRBJ2-2; 9 bases map to TRBD2. CDR1 and CDR2 from the germline V gene are MNHNY and SVGAGI (reference sequence). After removal of 5 bases from V and 2 bases from J, the junction contained 3 bases not matched to a gene. This CDR3 comprises 15 residues. As DNA, the CDR3 is TGTGCCAGCAGTCGGACTAGCGCTAACACCGGGGAGCTGTTTTTT. Its translation is CASSRTSANTGELFF.

V usage is TRBV25-1 and J usage is TRBJ2-1; 9 positions match TRBD1. The CDR3 is 15 amino acids. Germline CDR1 and CDR2: MGHDK and SYGVNS. After removal of 7 bases from V and 1 base from J, the junction contained 5 bases not matched to a gene. The CDR3 loop is CASTTGGRSYNEQFF. The CDR3 DNA reads as TGTGCCAGCACTACAGGGGGCCGTTCCTACAATGAGCAGTTCTTC. Full variable domain (missing parts from reference TRBV25-1 and TRBJ2-1): EADIYQTPRYLVIGTGKKITLECSQTMGHDKMYWYQQDPGMELHLIHYSYGVNSTEKGDLSSESTVSRIRTEHFPLTLESARPSHTSQYLCASTTGGRSYNEQFFGPGTRLTVL.

This chain uses TRBV30 with TRBJ1-1; a possible D gene is TRBD1 (5 bases). From germline, CDR1 is GTSNPN and CDR2 SVGIG (reference sequence). V was shortened by 3 bases and J by 8 bases, with 13 bases between the two germline ends. The CDR3 is made up of 12 amino acids. The CDR3 sequence is CAWRGDLEEAFF. In nucleotides, the CDR3 is TGTGCCTGGAGAGGGGATCTCGAAGAAGCTTTCTTT.

The genes are TRBV9 and TRBJ2-7; D gene uncertain. Trimming pared 0 bases from V and 2 bases from J, leaving 15 bases between. Germline loops: CDR1 SGDLS, CDR2 YYNGEE. The CDR3 runs to 16 residues. In DNA, the CDR3 is TGTGCCAGCAGCGTAGCCACGATGGCCAGTACCTACGAGCAGTACTTC. Amino acid sequence: CASSVATMASTYEQYF.

The rearrangement joins TRBV29-1 to TRBJ2-7, with D tentatively TRBD1 (6 bases). Germline values: CDR1 SQVTM, CDR2 ANQGSEA. Between the trimmed V and J ends, which lost 7 bases and 1 base, there was a span of 11 bases. This CDR3 is 12 amino acids long. CDR3 protein: CSAGGQSYEQYF. DNA of the CDR3: TGCAGCGCGGGCGGACAGTCCTACGAGCAGTACTTC.

V and J are TRBV29-1 and TRBJ2-7; 12 nucleotides agree with TRBD2. Germline-derived CDR1 and CDR2 are SQVTM and ANQGSEA. The CDR3 runs 14 residues. The V and J ends lost 2 bases and 7 bases, in that order; junction bases with no gene match: 6. In DNA, the CDR3 is TGCAGCGTTGAATCGGCTAGCGGGAGGGGGGAGCAGTACTTC. It specifies CSVESASGRGEQYF.

This clone appeared a few times. The V gene is TRBV5-1, the J gene TRBJ2-6, with D perhaps TRBD2 (6 bases). The germline V gene has CDR1 SGHRS and CDR2 YFSETQ. This CDR3 has 17 amino acids. The ends were cut back, 4 bases at V and 4 bases at J, with 18 bases in the middle. The CDR3 spells CASSPGTPVEGANVLTF. The CDR3 DNA reads TGCGCCAGCAGCCCCGGGACTCCTGTGGAAGGGGCCAACGTCCTGACTTTC.

There are a few counts of this clone. V is TRBV6-5 and J is TRBJ2-7; 7 nucleotides agree with TRBD2. The CDR3 length is 16 residues. Per the germline V gene, CDR1 is MNHEY and CDR2 is SVGAGI. Losses at the gene ends were 0 bases for V and 0 bases for J; bases not matched to a gene: 5. The CDR3 sequence: CASSYSSGGSSYEQYF. CDR3 nucleotides: TGTGCCAGCAGTTACTCTTCTGGCGGGAGCTCCTACGAGCAGTACTTC.

The chain joins TRBV18 to TRBJ2-7, with 10 positions matching TRBD2. The V gene's germline CDR1 is KGHSH and CDR2 LQKENI. There are 15 residues in the CDR3. V was pared by 2 bases and J by 3 bases, with 4 bases of the junction left unmatched. The CDR3 protein is CASSPIAGGNYEQYF. Here the CDR3 DNA reads TGTGCCAGCTCACCAATAGCGGGGGGTAACTACGAGCAGTACTTC. The variable domain in full, completed from reference TRBV18 and TRBJ2-7, reads NAGVMQNPRHLVRRRGQEARLRCSPMKGHSHVYWYRQLPEEGLKFMVYLQKENIIDESGMPKERFSAEFPKEGPSILRIQQVVRGDSAAYFCASSPIAGGNYEQYFGPGTRLTVT.

The chain recombines TRBV10-3 with TRBJ1-5; TRBD1 agrees at 9 bases. Germline V gives CDR1 ENHRY, CDR2 SYGVKD. J gave up 3 bases and V 2 bases, and 2 bases lay outside the gene matches. The CDR3 is 15 amino acids. The CDR3 sequence: CAISEGTGYNQPQHF. Written as DNA, the CDR3 is TGTGCCATCAGTGAGGGGACAGGGTACAATCAGCCCCAGCATTTT.

The chain carries TRBV9 and TRBJ2-1; 9 bases align to TRBD1. The V and J ends lost 3 bases and 0 bases, in that order; junction bases with no gene match: 1. The germline V gene has CDR1 SGDLS and CDR2 YYNGEE. CDR3 length equals 15 residues. The CDR3 reads CASSATGGSYNEQFF. In DNA, the CDR3 is TGTGCCAGCAGCGCGACAGGGGGCTCCTACAATGAGCAGTTCTTC.

The genes are TRBV4-1 and TRBJ2-2; D remains ambiguous. V was trimmed by 4 bases and J by 0 bases, leaving 9 bases between them. Germline assignment: CDR1 MGHRA and CDR2 YSYEKL. The CDR3 has 15 residues. The CDR3 loop is CASSPREANTGELFF. The DNA for the CDR3 is TGCGCCAGCAGCCCTCGAGAAGCGAACACCGGGGAGCTGTTTTTT.

The V and J genes are TRBV6-1 and TRBJ1-3; 8 bases are a match to TRBD1. This CDR3 comprises 15 residues. The germline V gene has CDR1 MNHNS and CDR2 SASEGT. With 5 bases clipped from V and 0 bases from J, the junction kept 3 bases outside the gene matches. The CDR3 here is CASSLTGGSGNTIYF. The CDR3 nucleotides are TGTGCCAGCAGTCTCACAGGGGGCTCTGGAAACACCATATATTTT.

This clone appeared once. The chain is built from TRBV7-9 and TRBJ2-1; D is uncertain. Looked up from germline, CDR1 is SEHNR and CDR2 is FQNEAQ (reference sequence). The CDR3 consists of 13 residues. Trimming pared 1 base from V and 8 bases from J, leaving 9 bases between. CDR3 bases: TGTGCCAGCAGCTTAGGTTTGGGCGATGAGCAGTTCTTC. Its translation is CASSLGLGDEQFF.

The chain couples TRBV5-4 to TRBJ2-1; the match to TRBD2 covers 12 bases. V was pared by 4 bases and J by 2 bases, with 4 bases of the junction left unmatched. CDR1 and CDR2 (germline): SGHNT, YYREEE (reference sequence). The CDR3 length is 16 residues. The CDR3 region is CASSLRTSGTYNEQFF. The CDR3 nucleotides read TGTGCCAGCAGCCTAAGGACTAGCGGGACCTACAATGAGCAGTTCTTC.

This sequence joins TRBV29-1 and TRBJ2-7; 9 bases match TRBD2. The CDR3 extends over 13 amino acids. The trim removed 8 bases at V and 2 bases at J, leaving 7 bases unmatched. Per the germline V gene, CDR1 is SQVTM and CDR2 is ANQGSEA. CDR3: CSYSAGGAYEQYF. The CDR3 nucleotides read TGCAGCTATTCGGCGGGAGGGGCCTACGAGCAGTACTTC.

This clone was seen a few times. The chain combines TRBV5-6 with TRBJ1-1, with TRBD1 matching 8 bases. V shed 4 bases and J 9 bases; nucleotides not matched to a gene: 5. Germline V gene lookup returns CDR1 SGHDT and CDR2 YYEEEE. The CDR3 has 12 residues. The CDR3 loop is CASSPGTGKAFF. The CDR3 nucleotides are TGTGCCAGCAGCCCAGGGACAGGAAAAGCTTTCTTT.

V is TRBV4-1 and J is TRBJ2-3; the match to TRBD2 covers 8 bases. The germline V gene encodes CDR1 MGHRA and CDR2 YSYEKL. This CDR3 is built from 15 residues. The V segment lost 2 bases and the J segment 2 bases; nucleotides outside the gene matches: 3. The CDR3 reads CASSQQRGLTDTQYF. The CDR3 nucleotides read TGCGCCAGCAGCCAACAGCGGGGGCTCACAGATACGCAGTATTTT.

This rearrangement joins TRBV4-2 to TRBJ2-2; D not resolved. Trimming stripped 6 bases from V and 4 bases from J, with 18 bases between. This CDR3 region has 16 residues. The V gene's germline CDR1 is LGHNA and CDR2 YNFKEQ. CDR3 in amino acids: CASRTTPGLSTGELFF. The CDR3 nucleotides read TGTGCCAGCAGGACGACTCCCGGGTTGAGCACCGGGGAGCTGTTTTTT.

This clone appeared a single time. V is TRBV30 and J is TRBJ2-3; 9 nucleotides agree with TRBD2. J lost 4 bases, V lost 0 bases, and 11 bases had no gene match. The V gene's germline CDR1 is GTSNPN and CDR2 SVGIG (reference sequence). The CDR3 extends over 17 amino acids. In DNA, the CDR3 is TGTGCCTGGAGTGTCTTGGGAGCGGGGGGAGGCCCAGATACGCAGTATTTT. Translating gives CAWSVLGAGGGPDTQYF.

This clone came up many times. This rearrangement joins TRBV6-4 to TRBJ2-2; perhaps TRBD1 as D (5 bases). CDR3 length equals 13 residues. Germline lookup yields CDR1 MRHNA and CDR2 SNTAGT. Trimming removed 6 bases at V and 7 bases at J, with 12 bases between. The CDR3 region is CASSVGANGELFF. The CDR3 DNA reads TGTGCCAGCAGCGTAGGGGCCAACGGGGAGCTGTTTTTT.